What follows is one T cell receptor (beta chain) and its context. Its target is unknown. Using quantitative 5'-RACE with molecular barcodes, the authors made TCR beta libraries. TCRdb reprocessed the 5' RACE reads via MiXCR and lists one record per CDR3 protein. The data contain nearly 350,000 distinct CDR3 sequences, over 12% of them singletons. The entry originates in a study of CD8 T cells in ankylosing spondylitis. Study-wide results and limits: Relatively rare in peripheral blood, disease-linked clones were also CD8+. Existing reports had already noted some motif variants in reactive arthritis synovial fluid and blood.

Germline CDR1 reads SGHRS; CDR2 reads YFSETQ. The CDR3 runs 14 residues. Trimming left V 0 bases short and J 0 bases short, with 6 bases between. The sequencing input was blood, either unsorted or a sorted T cell fraction (not recorded which). This receptor was obtained from a male donor with ankylosing spondylitis or in good health (not recorded which). The chain carries TRBV5-1 and TRBJ2-5; D gene unclear. The CDR3 region is CASSLGTDQETQYF. The CDR3 DNA reads TGCGCCAGCAGCTTGGGCACCGACCAAGAGACCCAGTACTTC.